Presented here are 9 T cell receptor beta chains from one specimen sequenced in a study of CD8+CD57+ T cells in acquired aplastic anemia. Using genomic DNA as the template, TCR beta VDJ and CDR3 profiling was carried out. TCRdb redid the calling of the reads with MiXCR, one entry per CDR3 protein. Here the sample spans 200,000 or so distinct CDR3 sequences, roughly 64% being singletons. Material: sorted CD4+, CD8+, or CD8+CD57+ T cells (not recorded which) from PBMCs. The receptor set was obtained from a human donor with severe aplastic anemia or a healthy control (not recorded which).

The sample holds a few counts of this clonotype. Being one base from a much bigger clone, this may be a read error. The chain has TRBV6-5 and TRBJ2-3; 9 bases match TRBD1. CDR3 length: 16 amino acids. Unmatched junction bases numbered 14, after V lost 5 bases and J lost 8 bases. Germline values: CDR1 MNHEY, CDR2 SVGAGI. The DNA of the CDR3 is TGTGCCAGCAGTAACGCTAACAGGGGGCATTCAGCTACGCAGTATTTT. Amino acids: CASSNANRGHSATQYF.

This clonotype has ten or more counts. V gene TRBV9 combines with J gene TRBJ2-1; TRBD2 aligns across 7 bases. CDR1 is SGDLS and CDR2 is YYNGEE in the germline V gene. The CDR3 consists of 15 residues. Trimming took 0 bases from V and 4 from J; bases not matched to a gene: 4. For the CDR3, the DNA is TGTGCCAGCAGCGTAGAGGTTAGCGGGTACAATGAGCAGTTCTTC. It encodes CASSVEVSGYNEQFF.

The chain combines TRBV5-6 with TRBJ2-7; 13 nucleotides match TRBD2. This CDR3 is built from 16 residues. Germline values: CDR1 SGHDT, CDR2 YYEEEE. V was clipped by 1 base and J by 2 bases; unmatched bases: 3. The CDR3 protein is CASSLRTSGGAYEQYF. In nucleotides, the CDR3 is TGTGCCAGCAGCTTGCGGACTAGCGGGGGTGCCTACGAGCAGTACTTC.

The count of this clonotype is one. The chain carries TRBV20-1 and TRBJ1-3; unclear D gene. The V end lost 4 bases, the J end lost 3 bases, and 10 bases lay between the germline ends. CDR1 DFQATT and CDR2 SNEGSKA come from the germline V gene (reference sequence). This CDR3 region has 13 residues. This CDR3 is CSAILRSGNTIYF. The DNA for the CDR3 is TGCAGTGCTATCCTTCGAAGTGGAAACACCATATATTTT.

Concerning this clonotype: One base away lies a much larger clone, so this may be a sequencing read error. The genes are TRBV5-8 and TRBJ2-2; possibly TRBD2 for D (7 bases). The V end was cut by 3 bases, the J end by 6 bases, with 15 bases between. The CDR3 contains 15 residues. The germline V gene has CDR1 SGHTS and CDR2 YDEGEE. CDR3 nucleotide sequence: TGTGCCAGCAGCTCGGGACGGGGGGCACCCGGGGAGCTGTTTTTT. It yields the protein CASSSGRGAPGELFF. The whole variable domain, remainder taken from reference TRBV5-8 and TRBJ2-2, is EAGVTQSPTHLIKTRGQQATLRCSPISGHTSVYWYQQALGLGLQFLLWYDEGEERNRGNFPPRFSGRQFPNYSSELNVNALELEDSALYLCASSSGRGAPGELFFGEGSRLTVL.

This clonotype was counted a single time. This chain uses TRBV7-9 with TRBJ2-1; TRBD1 is a possible D gene (5 bases). The CDR3 has 14 amino acids. Germline lookup yields CDR1 SEHNR and CDR2 FQNEAQ (reference sequence). V lost 2 bases, J lost 8 bases, and 13 bases lay in between. CDR3 amino acids: CASSLSGFSDEQFF. CDR3 DNA: TGTGCCAGCAGCTTATCAGGGTTCAGCGATGAGCAGTTCTTC. The complete variable domain, with remaining parts taken from reference TRBV7-9 and TRBJ2-1, reads DTGVSQNPRHKITKRGQNVTFRCDPISEHNRLYWYRQTLGQGPEFLTYFQNEAQLEKSRLLSDRFSAERPKGSFSTLEIQRTEQGDSAMYLCASSLSGFSDEQFFGPGTRLTVL.

V is TRBV7-3 and J is TRBJ2-5; no definite D call. There are 13 residues in the CDR3. V was shortened by 1 base and J by 5 bases, with 8 bases between the two germline ends. Germline V gene data show CDR1 as SGHTA and CDR2 as FQGTGA. In nucleotides, the CDR3 is TGTGCCAGCAGCTTAAACGTGGGGGAGACCCAGTACTTC. Translated: CASSLNVGETQYF. The whole variable domain, remainder taken from reference TRBV7-3 and TRBJ2-5, is GAGVSQTPSNKVTEKGKYVELRCDPISGHTALYWYRQSLGQGPEFLIYFQGTGAADDSGLPNDRFFAVRPEGSVSTLKIQRTERGDSAVYLCASSLNVGETQYFGPGTRLLVL.

In its sample, this clonotype was seen a few times. The V and J genes are TRBV20-1 and TRBJ2-2; no definite D call. Germline V gene lookup returns CDR1 DFQATT and CDR2 SNEGSKA (reference sequence). CDR3 length: 12 amino acids. V gave up 0 bases and J gave up 4 bases, with 3 bases separating them. The CDR3 DNA reads as TGCAGTGCTAGAGAGGGCACCGGGGAGCTGTTTTTT. Amino acids: CSAREGTGELFF.

This clonotype was recorded many times. This chain links TRBV6-1 with TRBJ2-7, with 9 bases matching TRBD1. Losses at the gene ends were 6 bases for V and 6 bases for J; bases not matched to a gene: 15. Germline assignment: CDR1 MNHNS and CDR2 SASEGT. This CDR3 region has 16 residues. The CDR3 loop is CASRAVAGQGFSEQYF. The CDR3 coding sequence is TGTGCCAGCAGGGCCGTTGCGGGACAGGGATTTTCCGAGCAGTACTTC.